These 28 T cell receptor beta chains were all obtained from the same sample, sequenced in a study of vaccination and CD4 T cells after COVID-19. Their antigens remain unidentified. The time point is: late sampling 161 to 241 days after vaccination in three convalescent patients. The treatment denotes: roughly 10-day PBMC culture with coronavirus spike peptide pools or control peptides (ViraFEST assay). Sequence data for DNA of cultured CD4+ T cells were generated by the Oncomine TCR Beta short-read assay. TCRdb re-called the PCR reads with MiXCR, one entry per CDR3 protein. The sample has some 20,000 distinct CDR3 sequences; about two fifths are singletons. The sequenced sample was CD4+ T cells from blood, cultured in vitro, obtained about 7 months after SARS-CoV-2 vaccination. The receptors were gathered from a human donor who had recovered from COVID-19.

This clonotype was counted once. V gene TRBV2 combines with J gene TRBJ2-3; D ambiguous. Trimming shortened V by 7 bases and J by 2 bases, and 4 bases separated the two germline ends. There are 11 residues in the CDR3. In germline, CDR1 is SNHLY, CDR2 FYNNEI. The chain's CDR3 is CASTYTDTQYF. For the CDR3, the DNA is TGTGCCAGCACCTACACAGATACGCAGTATTTT.

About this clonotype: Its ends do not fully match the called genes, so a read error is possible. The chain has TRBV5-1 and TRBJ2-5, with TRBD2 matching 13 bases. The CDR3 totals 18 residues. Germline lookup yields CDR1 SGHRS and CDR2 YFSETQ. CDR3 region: CASRLAPRTSGGGETQYF. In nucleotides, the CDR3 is TGCGCCAGCAGATTGGCCCCCCGGACTAGCGGGGGCGGGGAGACCCAGTACTTC.

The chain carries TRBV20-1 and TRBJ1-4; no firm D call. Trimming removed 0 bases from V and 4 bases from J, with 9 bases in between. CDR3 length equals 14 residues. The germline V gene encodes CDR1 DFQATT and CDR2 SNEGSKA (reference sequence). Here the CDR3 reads CSARDGRDNEKLFF. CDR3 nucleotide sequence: TGCAGTGCTAGAGATGGGCGGGATAATGAAAAACTGTTTTTT.

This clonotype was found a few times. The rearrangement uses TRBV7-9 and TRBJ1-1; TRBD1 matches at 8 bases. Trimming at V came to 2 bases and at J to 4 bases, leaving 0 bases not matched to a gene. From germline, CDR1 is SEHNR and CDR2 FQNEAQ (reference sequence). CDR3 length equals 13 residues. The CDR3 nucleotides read TGTGCCAGCAGCTTACAGGGGGCCACTGAAGCTTTCTTT. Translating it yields CASSLQGATEAFF.

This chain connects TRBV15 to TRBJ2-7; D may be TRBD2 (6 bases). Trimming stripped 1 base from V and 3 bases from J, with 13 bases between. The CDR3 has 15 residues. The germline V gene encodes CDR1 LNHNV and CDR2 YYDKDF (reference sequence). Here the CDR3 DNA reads TGTGCCACCAGCAGAGGCGGGGTGGCCGGCTACGAGCAGTACTTC. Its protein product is CATSRGGVAGYEQYF.

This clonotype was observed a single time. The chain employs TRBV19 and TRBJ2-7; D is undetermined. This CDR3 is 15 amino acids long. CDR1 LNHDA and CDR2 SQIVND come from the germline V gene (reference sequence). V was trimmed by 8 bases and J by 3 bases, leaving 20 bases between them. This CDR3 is CASQSPWKINYEQYF. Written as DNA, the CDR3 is TGTGCCAGTCAGTCTCCTTGGAAAATCAACTACGAGCAGTACTTC.

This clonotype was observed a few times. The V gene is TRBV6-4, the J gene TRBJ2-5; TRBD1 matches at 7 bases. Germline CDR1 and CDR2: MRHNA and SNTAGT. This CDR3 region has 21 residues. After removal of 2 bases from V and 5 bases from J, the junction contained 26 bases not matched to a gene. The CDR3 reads CASSDQIAPYRSQVDRETQYF. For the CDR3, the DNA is TGTGCCAGCAGTGACCAGATTGCCCCCTACAGGTCCCAGGTGGACAGGGAGACCCAGTACTTC.

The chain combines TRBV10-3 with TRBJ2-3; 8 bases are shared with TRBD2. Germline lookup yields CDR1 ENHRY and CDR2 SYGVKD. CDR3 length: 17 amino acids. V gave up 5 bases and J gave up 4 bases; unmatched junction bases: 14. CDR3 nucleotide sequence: TGTGCCATCAGTTCGGGGGGGCCAGCATCAGGCGCAGATACGCAGTATTTT. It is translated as CAISSGGPASGADTQYF.

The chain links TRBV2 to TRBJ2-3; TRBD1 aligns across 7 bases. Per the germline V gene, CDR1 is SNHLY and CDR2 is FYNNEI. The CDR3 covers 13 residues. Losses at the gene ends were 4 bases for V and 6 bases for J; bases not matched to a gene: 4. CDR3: CASSGDSPDTQYF. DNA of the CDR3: TGTGCCAGCAGTGGGGACAGCCCGGATACGCAGTATTTT.

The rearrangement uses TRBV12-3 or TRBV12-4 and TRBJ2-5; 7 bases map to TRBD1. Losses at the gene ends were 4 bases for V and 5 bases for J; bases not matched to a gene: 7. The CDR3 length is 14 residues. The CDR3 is CASSSNRGSETQYF. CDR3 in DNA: TGTGCCAGCAGTTCTAACAGGGGATCGGAGACCCAGTACTTC.

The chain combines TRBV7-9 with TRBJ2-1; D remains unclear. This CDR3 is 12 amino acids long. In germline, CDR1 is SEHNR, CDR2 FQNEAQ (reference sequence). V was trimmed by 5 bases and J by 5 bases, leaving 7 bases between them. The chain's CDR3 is CASSQLDNEQFF. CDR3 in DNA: TGTGCCAGCAGCCAACTTGACAATGAGCAGTTCTTC.

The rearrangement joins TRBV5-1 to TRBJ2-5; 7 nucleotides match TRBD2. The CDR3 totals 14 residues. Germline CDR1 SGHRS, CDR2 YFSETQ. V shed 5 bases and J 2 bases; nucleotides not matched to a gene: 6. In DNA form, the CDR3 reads TGCGCCAGCAGTCCAGGACTAGGGCAAGAGACCCAGTACTTC. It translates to CASSPGLGQETQYF.

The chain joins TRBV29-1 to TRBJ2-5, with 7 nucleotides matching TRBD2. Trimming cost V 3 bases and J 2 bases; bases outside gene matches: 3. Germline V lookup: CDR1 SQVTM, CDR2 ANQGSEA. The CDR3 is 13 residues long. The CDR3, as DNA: TGCAGCGTTGACGGCGGGGGACAAGAGACCCAGTACTTC. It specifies CSVDGGGQETQYF. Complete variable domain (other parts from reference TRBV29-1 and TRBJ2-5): SAVISQKPSRDICQRGTSLTIQCQVDSQVTMMFWYRQQPGQSLTLIATANQGSEATYESGFVIDKFPISRPNLTFSTLTVSNMSPEDSSIYLCSVDGGGQETQYFGPGTRLLVL.

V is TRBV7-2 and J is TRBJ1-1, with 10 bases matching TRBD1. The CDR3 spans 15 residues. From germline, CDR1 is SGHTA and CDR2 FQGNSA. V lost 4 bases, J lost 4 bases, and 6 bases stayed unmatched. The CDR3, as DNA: TGTGCCAGCAGCTCGGGACAGGGGACGATCACTGAAGCTTTCTTT. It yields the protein CASSSGQGTITEAFF.

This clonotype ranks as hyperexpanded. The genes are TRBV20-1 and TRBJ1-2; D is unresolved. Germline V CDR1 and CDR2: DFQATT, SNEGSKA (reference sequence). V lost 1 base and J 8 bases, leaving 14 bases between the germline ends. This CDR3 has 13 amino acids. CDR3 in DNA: TGCAGTGCTAGAGTTCCTCGGCCCGGCGGCTACACCTTC. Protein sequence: CSARVPRPGGYTF.

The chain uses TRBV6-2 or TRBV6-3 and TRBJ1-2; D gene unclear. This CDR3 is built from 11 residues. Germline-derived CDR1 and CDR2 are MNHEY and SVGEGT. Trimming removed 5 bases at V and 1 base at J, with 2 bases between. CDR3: CASSDNYGYTF. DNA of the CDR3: TGTGCCAGCAGTGATAACTATGGCTACACCTTC.

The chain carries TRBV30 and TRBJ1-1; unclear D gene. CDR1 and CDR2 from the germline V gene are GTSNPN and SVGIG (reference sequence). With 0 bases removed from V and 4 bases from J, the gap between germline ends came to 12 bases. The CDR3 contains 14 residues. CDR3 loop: CAWSVRGGITEAFF. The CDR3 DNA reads TGTGCCTGGAGTGTACGGGGAGGTATCACTGAAGCTTTCTTT. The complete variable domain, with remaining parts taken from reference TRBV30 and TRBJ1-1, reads SQTIHQWPATLVQPVGSPLSLECTVEGTSNPNLYWYRQAAGRGLQLLFYSVGIGQISSEVPQNLSASRPQDRQFILSSKKLLLSDSGFYLCAWSVRGGITEAFFGQGTRLTVV.

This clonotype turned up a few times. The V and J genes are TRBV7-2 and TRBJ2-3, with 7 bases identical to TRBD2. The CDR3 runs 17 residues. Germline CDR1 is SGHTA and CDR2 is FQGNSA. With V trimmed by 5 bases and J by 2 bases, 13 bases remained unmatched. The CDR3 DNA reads TGTGCCAGCAGCCCGCGGGCGGGGCGGGGGTACACAGATACGCAGTATTTT. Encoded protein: CASSPRAGRGYTDTQYF.

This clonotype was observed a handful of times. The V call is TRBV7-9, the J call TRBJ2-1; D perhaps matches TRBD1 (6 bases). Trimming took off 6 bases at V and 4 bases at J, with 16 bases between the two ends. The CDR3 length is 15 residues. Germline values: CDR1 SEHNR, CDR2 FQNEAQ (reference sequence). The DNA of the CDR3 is TGTGCCAGCAGTCGTTACAGGGAACCTTACAATGAGCAGTTCTTC. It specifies CASSRYREPYNEQFF.

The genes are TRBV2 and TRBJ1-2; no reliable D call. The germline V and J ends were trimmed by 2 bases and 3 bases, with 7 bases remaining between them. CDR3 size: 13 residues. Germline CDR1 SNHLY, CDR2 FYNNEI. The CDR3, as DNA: TGTGCCAGCAGTGAATGGCAGGACTATGGCTACACCTTC. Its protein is CASSEWQDYGYTF.

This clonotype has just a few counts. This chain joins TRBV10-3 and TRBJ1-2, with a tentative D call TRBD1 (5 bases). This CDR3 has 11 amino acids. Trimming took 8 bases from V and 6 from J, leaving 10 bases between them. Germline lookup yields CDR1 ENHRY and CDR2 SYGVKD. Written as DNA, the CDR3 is TGTGCCATCCGAGACAGAGATGGCTACACCTTC. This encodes CAIRDRDGYTF.

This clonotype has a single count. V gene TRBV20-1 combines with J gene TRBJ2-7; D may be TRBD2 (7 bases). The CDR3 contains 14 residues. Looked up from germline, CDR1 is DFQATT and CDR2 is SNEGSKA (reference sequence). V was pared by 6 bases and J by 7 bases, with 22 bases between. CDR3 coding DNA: TGCAGTGCCAGGGGACTAACCTTCCCCGCGGAGCAGTACTTC. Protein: CSARGLTFPAEQYF.

CDR3 loop: CASSQDRQRGQHEQFF. CDR3 in DNA: TGTGCCAGCAGCCAAGATCGTCAGCGGGGGCAACATGAGCAGTTCTTC. This rearrangement joins TRBV4-2 to TRBJ2-1; 8 bases are a match to TRBD2. Per the germline V gene, CDR1 is LGHNA and CDR2 is YNFKEQ. J gave up 8 bases and V 0 bases, and 9 bases lay outside the gene matches. CDR3 length: 16 amino acids.

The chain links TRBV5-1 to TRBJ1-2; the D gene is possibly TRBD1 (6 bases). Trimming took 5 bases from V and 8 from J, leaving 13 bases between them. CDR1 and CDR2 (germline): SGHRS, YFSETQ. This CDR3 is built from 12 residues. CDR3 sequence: CASSPIRGGYTF. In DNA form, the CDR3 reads TGCGCCAGCAGTCCTATCAGGGGCGGCTACACCTTC.

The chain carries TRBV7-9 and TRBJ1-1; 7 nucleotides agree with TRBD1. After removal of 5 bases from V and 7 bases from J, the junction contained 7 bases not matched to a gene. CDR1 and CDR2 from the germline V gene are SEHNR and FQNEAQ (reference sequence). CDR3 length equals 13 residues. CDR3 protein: CASSPLDRDEAFF. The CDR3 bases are TGTGCCAGCAGCCCACTCGACAGGGATGAAGCTTTCTTT. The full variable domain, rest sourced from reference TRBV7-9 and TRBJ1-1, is DTGVSQNPRHKITKRGQNVTFRCDPISEHNRLYWYRQTLGQGPEFLTYFQNEAQLEKSRLLSDRFSAERPKGSFSTLEIQRTEQGDSAMYLCASSPLDRDEAFFGQGTRLTVV.

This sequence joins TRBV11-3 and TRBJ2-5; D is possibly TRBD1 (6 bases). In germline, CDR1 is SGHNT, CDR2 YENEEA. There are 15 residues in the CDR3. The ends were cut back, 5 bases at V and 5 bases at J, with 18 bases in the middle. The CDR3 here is CASSNRGTHRETQYF. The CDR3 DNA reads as TGTGCCAGCAGCAACAGAGGGACACATCGGGAGACCCAGTACTTC.

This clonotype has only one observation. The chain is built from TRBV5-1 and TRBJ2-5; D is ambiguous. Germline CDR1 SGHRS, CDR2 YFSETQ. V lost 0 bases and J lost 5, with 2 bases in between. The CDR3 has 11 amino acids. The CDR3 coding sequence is TGCGCCAGCAGCTTGGCGGAGACCCAGTACTTC. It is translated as CASSLAETQYF.

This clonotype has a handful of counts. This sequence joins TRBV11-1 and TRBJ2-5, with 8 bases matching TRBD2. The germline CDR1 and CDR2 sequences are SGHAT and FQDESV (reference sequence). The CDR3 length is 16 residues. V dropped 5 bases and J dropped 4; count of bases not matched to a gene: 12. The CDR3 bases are TGTGCCAGCAGCCCCCGTAGCGGGATAGGCGGAGAGACCCAGTACTTC. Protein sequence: CASSPRSGIGGETQYF.